This T cell receptor (beta chain) originates from a study of CD8+ T cells in alopecia areata. Study overall: Each day, treated patients took oral tofacitinib twice, at 5 to 10 mg per dose.

Points from the study as a whole: With tofacitinib ongoing, many expanded lesional clones persisted in both scalp and blood.

Investigators isolated RNA and reverse transcribed it into cDNA to act as the sequencing template. TCRdb's table, derived via immunoSEQ multiplex PCR, lists solely in-frame clones and lacks some. The repertoire has some 190,000 clones, roughly three fifths of them found once; the top ten carry about 1.3%. Indicated treatment: oral pan-JAK inhibitor, 5-10 mg twice daily. In the case of this clone: What it binds is not known.

V was trimmed by 5 bases and J by 4 bases, leaving 19 bases between them. The CDR3 loop spans 15 amino acids. CDR1 SQVTM and CDR2 ANQGSEA come from the germline V gene. The clonotype originates from a human donor with alopecia areata. The rearrangement links TRBV29-1 to TRBJ2-3, with TRBD1 as a possible D gene (7 bases). This sample comprised CD4+ T cells sorted from blood, obtained around week 50, from a patient treated with tofacitinib. The CDR3 region has the DNA TGCAGCGTTCGAGGGTTCAGGGGGGACCCAGATACGCAGTATTTT. This codes for CSVRGFRGDPDTQYF.